The rows below give T cell receptor beta chains drawn from one sample of a study of shared clonotypes between healthy human individuals. This table comes from immunoSEQ multiplex PCR, and its TCRdb copy is limited to in-frame clones, with some not included. The sample has around 1.5 million clones, approximately 98% seen once. Material for sequencing was naive CD4+ T cells sorted from blood. These receptors all stem from a young man in good health. Each CDR3 is given with its conserved first and last residue. The D gene is left open where the match is weak. The size of a clone is reported for some rows only, either as once, few or many, or as a class for expanded clones.

>TRBV6-6|NA|NA|TRBJ2-7
CASSYGAPGLGEQYF
TGTGCCAGCAGTTACGGGGCACCAGGCCTTGGCGAGCAGTACTTC
>TRBV2|NA|NA|TRBJ2-5
CATGRSQETQYF
TGTGCCACCGGACGATCCCAAGAGACCCAGTACTTC
>TRBV2|NA|NA|TRBJ2-2
CASSAPSRRKPRANTGELFF
TGTGCCAGCAGCGCCCCTTCTAGGCGGAAGCCAAGAGCGAACACCGGGGAGCTGTTTTTT
>TRBV9|NA|NA|TRBJ1-3
CASSVVVGPGDGNTIYF
TGTGCCAGCAGCGTAGTTGTGGGGCCTGGAGATGGAAACACCATATATTTT
>TRBV5-1|NA|NA|TRBJ2-2
CASSFGLNTGELFF
TGCGCCAGCAGCTTTGGACTAAACACCGGGGAGCTGTTTTTT
>TRBV25-1|TRBD1|NA|TRBJ2-2
CASSDPGGRNTGELFF
TGTGCCAGCAGTGACCCAGGGGGCCGAAACACCGGGGAGCTGTTTTTT
>TRBV19|NA|once|TRBJ1-3
CASKSAVSSGNTIYF
TGTGCCAGTAAATCGGCGGTCAGCTCTGGAAACACCATATATTTT
>TRBV28|TRBD2|NA|TRBJ2-7
CASTLGLVYEQYF
TGTGCCAGCACCCTCGGACTAGTCTACGAGCAGTACTTC
>TRBV28|NA|NA|TRBJ2-5
CASRPPKETQYF
TGTGCCAGCAGGCCACCGAAAGAGACCCAGTACTTC
>TRBV5-1|NA|NA|TRBJ2-7
CASSLIAGPSYEQYF
TGCGCCAGCAGCTTGATTGCAGGTCCCTCCTACGAGCAGTACTTC
>TRBV28|NA|NA|TRBJ2-2
CASSSDSTGELFF
TGTGCCAGCAGTTCGGACAGCACCGGGGAGCTGTTTTTT
>TRBV28|NA|NA|TRBJ1-1
CASNRAPEAFF
TGTGCCAGCAACAGGGCCCCTGAAGCTTTCTTT
>TRBV7-9|NA|NA|TRBJ1-1
CASSAAQGMNTEAFF
TGTGCCAGCAGCGCCGCACAGGGAATGAACACTGAAGCTTTCTTT
>TRBV25-1|NA|once|TRBJ1-5
CASSESGDTNQPQHF
TGTGCCAGCAGTGAATCGGGGGATACCAATCAGCCCCAGCATTTT
>TRBV25-1|TRBD2|NA|TRBJ2-1
CASSDPASGRGEQFF
TGTGCCAGCAGTGACCCCGCGAGCGGGAGAGGGGAGCAGTTCTTC
>TRBV7-8|TRBD2|NA|TRBJ2-3
CASSLFGTSGRNTQYF
TGTGCCAGCAGCTTATTTGGGACTAGCGGGAGAAATACGCAGTATTTT
>TRBV15|NA|NA|TRBJ2-1
CATSNSGFNEQFF
TGTGCCACCAGCAACTCGGGATTTAATGAGCAGTTCTTC
>TRBV15|NA|NA|TRBJ2-1
CATSRGTLGLGQFF
TGTGCCACCAGCAGAGGGACCCTAGGCTTGGGGCAGTTCTTC
>TRBV19|NA|once|TRBJ1-4
CASSIGLRWEKLFF
TGTGCCAGTAGTATCGGCTTAAGGTGGGAAAAACTGTTTTTT
>TRBV7-2|TRBD2|once|TRBJ2-1
CASSYRGTSGRGSYNEQFF
TGTGCCAGCAGCTACCGAGGGACTAGCGGGAGAGGGTCCTACAATGAGCAGTTCTTC
>TRBV27|NA|NA|TRBJ2-2
CASSLRPQRIGELFF
TGTGCCAGCAGTTTACGTCCACAGCGGATCGGGGAGCTGTTTTTT
>TRBV30|NA|NA|TRBJ1-3
CAWSVSSGNTIYF
TGTGCCTGGAGTGTCAGCTCTGGAAACACCATATATTTT
>TRBV7-2|NA|NA|TRBJ2-4
CASSPTGEAKNIQYF
TGTGCCAGCAGCCCAACCGGGGAAGCCAAAAACATTCAGTACTTC
>TRBV19|NA|NA|TRBJ1-1
CASRPEGNTEAFF
TGTGCCAGTAGGCCCGAGGGAAACACTGAAGCTTTCTTT
>TRBV5-1|NA|NA|TRBJ2-5
CASSLGQGGTETQYF
TGCGCCAGCAGCTTGGGCCAGGGTGGTACGGAGACCCAGTACTTC
>TRBV5-6|NA|NA|TRBJ2-5
CASSLAYKETQYF
TGTGCCAGCAGCTTGGCCTATAAAGAGACCCAGTACTTC
>TRBV9|NA|NA|TRBJ2-7
CASSVVGYGEQYF
TGTGCCAGCAGCGTAGTGGGGTACGGAGAGCAGTACTTC
>TRBV5-5|NA|NA|TRBJ2-5
CASSSPGHRLETQYF
TGTGCCAGCAGCTCTCCGGGACACCGTTTGGAGACCCAGTACTTC
>TRBV9|NA|once|TRBJ2-3
CASSVAPGTRSTDTQYF
TGTGCCAGCAGCGTGGCCCCCGGGACAAGGAGCACAGATACGCAGTATTTT